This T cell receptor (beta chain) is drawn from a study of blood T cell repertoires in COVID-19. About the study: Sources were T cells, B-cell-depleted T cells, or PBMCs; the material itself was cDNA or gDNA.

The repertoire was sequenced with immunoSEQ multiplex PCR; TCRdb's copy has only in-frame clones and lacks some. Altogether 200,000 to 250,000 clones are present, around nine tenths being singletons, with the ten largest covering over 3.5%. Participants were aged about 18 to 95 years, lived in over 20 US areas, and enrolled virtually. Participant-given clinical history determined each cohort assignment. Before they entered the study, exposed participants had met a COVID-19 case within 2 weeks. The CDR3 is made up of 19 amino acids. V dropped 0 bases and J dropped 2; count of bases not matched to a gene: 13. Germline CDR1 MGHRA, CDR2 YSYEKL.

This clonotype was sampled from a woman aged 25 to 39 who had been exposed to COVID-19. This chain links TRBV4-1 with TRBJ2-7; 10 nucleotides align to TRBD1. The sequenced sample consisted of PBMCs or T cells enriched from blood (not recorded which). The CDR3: CASSQDKEVAGQGAYEQYF. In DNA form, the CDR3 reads TGCGCCAGCAGCCAAGATAAGGAGGTGGCCGGACAGGGGGCCTACGAGCAGTACTTC.